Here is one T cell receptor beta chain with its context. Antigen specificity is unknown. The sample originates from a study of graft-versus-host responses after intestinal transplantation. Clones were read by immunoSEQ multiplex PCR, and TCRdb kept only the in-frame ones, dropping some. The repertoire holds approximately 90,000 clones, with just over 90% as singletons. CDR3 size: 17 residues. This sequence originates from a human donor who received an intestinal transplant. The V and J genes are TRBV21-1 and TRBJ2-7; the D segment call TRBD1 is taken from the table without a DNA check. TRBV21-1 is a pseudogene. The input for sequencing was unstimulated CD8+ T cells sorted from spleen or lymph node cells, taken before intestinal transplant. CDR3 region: CASSKEQNRDKEGEQYF. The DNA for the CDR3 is TGTGCCAGCAGCAAAGAGCAAAACCGGGACAAAGAGGGAGAGCAGTACTTC.